This T cell receptor (beta chain) was captured by sequencing in a study of cytomegalovirus exposure and HLA in healthy donors. Primers: 60 Vbeta forward and 13 Jbeta reverse. The method was immunoSEQ multiplex PCR; TCRdb's version includes in-frame clones alone and lacks a portion of them. This sample has some 66,000 clones, with approximately 71% found just once. CDR1 is PRHDT and CDR2 is FYEKMQ in the germline V gene (reference sequence). The CDR3 spans 11 residues. V lost 3 bases, J lost 7 bases, and 4 bases lay in between. V and J are TRBV13 and TRBJ2-1, with D unclear. This TCR came from a man aged 55 to 69 in good health and CMV-seropositive. The sequencing sample was made of PBMCs. The CDR3 is CASSFGNEQFF. The CDR3 coding sequence is TGTGCCAGCAGCTTCGGGAATGAGCAGTTCTTC.